The 5 T cell receptor beta chains below all came from one sample that was sequenced in a study of blood T cell repertoires in COVID-19. Assay: immunoSEQ multiplex PCR; the TCRdb copy retains only in-frame clones and omits some. The table lists roughly 300,000 clones, roughly nine tenths of them singletons. The specimen was peripheral blood. The receptors come from a man between 18 and 35 years old who had recovered from COVID-19.

This chain uses TRBV4-3 with TRBJ2-7; tentatively, D is TRBD2 (5 bases). The length of the CDR3 is 15 residues. Trimming cost V 1 base and J 4 bases, with 14 bases left between them. The V gene's germline CDR1 is LGHNA and CDR2 YSLEER. CDR3 nucleotides: TGCGCCAGCAGCCAAGGCGAACACGGGGTATACGAGCAGTACTTC. This sequence encodes CASSQGEHGVYEQYF.

This chain links TRBV14 with TRBJ1-2; 7 bases are shared with TRBD1. This CDR3 is built from 13 residues. Germline lookup yields CDR1 SGHDN and CDR2 FVKESK. The trim removed 4 bases at V and 4 bases at J, leaving 3 bases unmatched. The CDR3 DNA reads as TGTGCCAGCAGCCCGACAGGGAGCTATGGCTACACCTTC. This sequence encodes CASSPTGSYGYTF.

The V gene is TRBV12-5, the J gene TRBJ1-3; tentatively, D is TRBD1 (5 bases). Per germline, CDR1 LGHNT and CDR2 FRNRAP. The CDR3 is 16 residues long. Trimming removed 6 bases at V and 4 bases at J, with 19 bases between. CDR3 loop: CASGRPGGSNGNTIYF. CDR3 nucleotides: TGTGCTAGTGGCCGCCCTGGGGGGTCGAACGGAAACACCATATATTTT.

This clone was counted a single time. This sequence joins TRBV5-8 and TRBJ2-7; tentative D call: TRBD2 (6 bases). The ends were cut back, 4 bases at V and 11 bases at J, with 10 bases in the middle. Germline V lookup: CDR1 SGHTS, CDR2 YDEGEE. The CDR3 totals 10 residues. As DNA, the CDR3 is TGTGCCAGCAGCGGAGGGGTGGAGTACTTC. Protein: CASSGGVEYF. The whole variable domain, remainder taken from reference TRBV5-8 and TRBJ2-7, is EAGVTQSPTHLIKTRGQQATLRCSPISGHTSVYWYQQALGLGLQFLLWYDEGEERNRGNFPPRFSGRQFPNYSSELNVNALELEDSALYLCASSGGVEYFGPGTRLTVT.

The rearrangement uses TRBV19 and TRBJ1-4, with D possibly TRBD1 on 6 matching bases. Trimming left V 4 bases short and J 10 bases short, with 13 bases between. The germline gives CDR1 LNHDA, CDR2 SQIVND (reference sequence). CDR3 length: 13 amino acids. CDR3: CASSTIGTPKLFF. The CDR3 coding sequence is TGTGCCAGTAGTACCATCGGGACACCAAAACTGTTTTTT.